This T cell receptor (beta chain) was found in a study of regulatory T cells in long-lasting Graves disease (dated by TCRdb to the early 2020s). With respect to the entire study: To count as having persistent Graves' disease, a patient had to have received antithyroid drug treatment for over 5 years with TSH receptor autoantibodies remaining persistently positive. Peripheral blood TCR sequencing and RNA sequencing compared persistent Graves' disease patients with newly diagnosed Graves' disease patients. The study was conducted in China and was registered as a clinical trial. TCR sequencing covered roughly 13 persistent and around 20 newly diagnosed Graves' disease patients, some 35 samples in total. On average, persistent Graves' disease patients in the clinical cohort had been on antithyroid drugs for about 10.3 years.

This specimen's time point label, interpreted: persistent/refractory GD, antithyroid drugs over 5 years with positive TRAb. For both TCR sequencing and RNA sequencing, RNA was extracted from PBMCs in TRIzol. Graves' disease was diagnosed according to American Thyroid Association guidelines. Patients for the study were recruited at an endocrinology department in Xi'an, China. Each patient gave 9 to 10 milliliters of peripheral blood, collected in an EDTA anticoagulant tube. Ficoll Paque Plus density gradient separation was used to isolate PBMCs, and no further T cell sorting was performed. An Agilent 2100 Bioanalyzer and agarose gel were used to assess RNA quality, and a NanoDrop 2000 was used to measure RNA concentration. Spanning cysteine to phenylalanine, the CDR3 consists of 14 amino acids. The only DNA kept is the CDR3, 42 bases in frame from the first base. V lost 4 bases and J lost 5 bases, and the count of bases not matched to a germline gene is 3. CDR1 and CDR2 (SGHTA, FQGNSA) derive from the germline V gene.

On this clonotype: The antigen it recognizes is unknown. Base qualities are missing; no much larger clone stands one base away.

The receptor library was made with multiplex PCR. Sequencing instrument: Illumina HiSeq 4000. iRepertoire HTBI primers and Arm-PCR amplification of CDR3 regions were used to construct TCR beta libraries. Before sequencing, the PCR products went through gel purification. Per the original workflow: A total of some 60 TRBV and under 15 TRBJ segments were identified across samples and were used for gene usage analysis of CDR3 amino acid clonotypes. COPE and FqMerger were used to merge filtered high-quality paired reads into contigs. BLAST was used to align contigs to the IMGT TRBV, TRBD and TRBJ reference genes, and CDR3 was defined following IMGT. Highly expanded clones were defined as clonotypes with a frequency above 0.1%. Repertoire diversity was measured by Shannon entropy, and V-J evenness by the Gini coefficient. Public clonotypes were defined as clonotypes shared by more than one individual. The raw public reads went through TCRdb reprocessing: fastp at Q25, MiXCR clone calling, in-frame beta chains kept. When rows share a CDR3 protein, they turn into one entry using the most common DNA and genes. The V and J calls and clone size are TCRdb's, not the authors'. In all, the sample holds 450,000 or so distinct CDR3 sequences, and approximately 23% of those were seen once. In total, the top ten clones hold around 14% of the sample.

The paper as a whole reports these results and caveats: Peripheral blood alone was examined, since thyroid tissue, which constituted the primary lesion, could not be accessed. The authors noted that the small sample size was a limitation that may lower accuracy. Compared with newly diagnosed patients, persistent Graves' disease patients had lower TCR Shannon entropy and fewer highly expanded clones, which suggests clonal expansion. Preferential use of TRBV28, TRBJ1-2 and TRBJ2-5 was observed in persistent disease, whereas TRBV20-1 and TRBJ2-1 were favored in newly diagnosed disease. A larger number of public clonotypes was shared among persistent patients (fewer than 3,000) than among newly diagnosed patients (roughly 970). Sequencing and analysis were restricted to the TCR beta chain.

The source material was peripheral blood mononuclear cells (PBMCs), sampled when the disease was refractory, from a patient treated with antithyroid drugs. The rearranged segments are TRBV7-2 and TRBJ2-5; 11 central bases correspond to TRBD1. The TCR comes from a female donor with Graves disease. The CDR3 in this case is CASSSGTGGETQYF. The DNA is TGTGCCAGCAGCTCCGGGACAGGGGGGGAGACCCAGTACTTC.